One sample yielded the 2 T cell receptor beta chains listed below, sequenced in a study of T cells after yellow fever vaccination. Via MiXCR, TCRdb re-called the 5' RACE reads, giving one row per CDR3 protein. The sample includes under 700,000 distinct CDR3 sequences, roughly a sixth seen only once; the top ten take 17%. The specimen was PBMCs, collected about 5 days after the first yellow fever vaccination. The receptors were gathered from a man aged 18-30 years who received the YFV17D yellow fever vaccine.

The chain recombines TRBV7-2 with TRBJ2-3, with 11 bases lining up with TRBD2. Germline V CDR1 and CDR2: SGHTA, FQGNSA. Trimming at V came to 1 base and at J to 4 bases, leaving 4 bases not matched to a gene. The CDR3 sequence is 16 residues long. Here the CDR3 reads CASSLVAGGPPDTQYF. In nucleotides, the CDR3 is TGTGCCAGCAGCTTAGTAGCGGGGGGGCCCCCAGATACGCAGTATTTT.

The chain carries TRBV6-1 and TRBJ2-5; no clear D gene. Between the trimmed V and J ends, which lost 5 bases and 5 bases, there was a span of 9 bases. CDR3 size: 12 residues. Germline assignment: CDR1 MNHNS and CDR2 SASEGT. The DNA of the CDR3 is TGTGCCAGCAGTCCGGTGAGGGAGACCCAGTACTTC. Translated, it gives CASSPVRETQYF.